The next 2 T cell receptor beta chains were all read from a single sample in a study of CD8+CD57+ T cells in acquired aplastic anemia. Those patients picked for sequencing had displayed CD8+CD57+ cell expansion on flow cytometry. TCR beta VDJ and CDR3 were profiled, and genomic DNA was the template. Using its own MiXCR run on the reads, TCRdb lists one record per CDR3 protein. Of under 250,000 distinct CDR3 sequences listed, approximately 45% were seen once; the top ten hold approximately 8%. Sequencing used sorted CD4+, CD8+, or CD8+CD57+ T cells (not recorded which) from PBMCs. These TCRs come from a human donor with aplastic anemia.

This clonotype occurred many times. The chain has TRBV4-1 and TRBJ1-3; TRBD1 agrees at 7 bases. V shed 4 bases, J shed 1 base, and the junction held 1 base outside the gene matches. Germline V CDR1 and CDR2: MGHRA, YSYEKL. The CDR3 loop spans 14 amino acids. The CDR3 protein is CASSPTGSGNTIYF. DNA for the CDR3: TGCGCCAGCAGCCCGACAGGGTCTGGAAACACCATATATTTT.

The genes are TRBV14 and TRBJ2-7; D is perhaps TRBD2 (5 bases). V was clipped by 0 bases and J by 2 bases, with 11 bases between them. The CDR3 contains 15 residues. Germline CDR1 SGHDN, CDR2 FVKESK. The CDR3 DNA reads TGTGCCAGCAGCCAAGAGAGGGTAAGGCCCTACGAGCAGTACTTC. This translates into CASSQERVRPYEQYF.